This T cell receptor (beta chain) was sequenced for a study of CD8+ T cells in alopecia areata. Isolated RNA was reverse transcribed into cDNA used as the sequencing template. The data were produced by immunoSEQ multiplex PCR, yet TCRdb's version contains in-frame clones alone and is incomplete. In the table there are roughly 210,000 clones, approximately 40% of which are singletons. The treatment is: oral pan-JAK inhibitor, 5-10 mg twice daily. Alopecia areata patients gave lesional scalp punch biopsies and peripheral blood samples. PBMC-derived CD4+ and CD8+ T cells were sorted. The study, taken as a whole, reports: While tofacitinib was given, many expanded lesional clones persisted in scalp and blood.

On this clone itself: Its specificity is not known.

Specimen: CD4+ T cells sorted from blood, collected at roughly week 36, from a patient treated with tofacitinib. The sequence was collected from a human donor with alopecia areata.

CDR3 protein: CASRHDRDTEAFF. The CDR3 DNA sequence: TGCGCCAGCAGGCACGACCGGGACACTGAAGCTTTCTTT. The gene calls are TRBV5-1 and TRBJ1-1, with no clear D. V was trimmed by 5 bases and J by 3 bases, leaving 11 bases between them. From germline, CDR1 is SGHRS and CDR2 YFSETQ. The CDR3 contains 13 residues. The variable domain in full, completed from reference TRBV5-1 and TRBJ1-1, reads KAGVTQTPRYLIKTRGQQVTLSCSPISGHRSVSWYQQTPGQGLQFLFEYFSETQRNKGNFPGRFSGRQFSNSRSEMNVSTLELGDSALYLCASRHDRDTEAFFGQGTRLTVV.